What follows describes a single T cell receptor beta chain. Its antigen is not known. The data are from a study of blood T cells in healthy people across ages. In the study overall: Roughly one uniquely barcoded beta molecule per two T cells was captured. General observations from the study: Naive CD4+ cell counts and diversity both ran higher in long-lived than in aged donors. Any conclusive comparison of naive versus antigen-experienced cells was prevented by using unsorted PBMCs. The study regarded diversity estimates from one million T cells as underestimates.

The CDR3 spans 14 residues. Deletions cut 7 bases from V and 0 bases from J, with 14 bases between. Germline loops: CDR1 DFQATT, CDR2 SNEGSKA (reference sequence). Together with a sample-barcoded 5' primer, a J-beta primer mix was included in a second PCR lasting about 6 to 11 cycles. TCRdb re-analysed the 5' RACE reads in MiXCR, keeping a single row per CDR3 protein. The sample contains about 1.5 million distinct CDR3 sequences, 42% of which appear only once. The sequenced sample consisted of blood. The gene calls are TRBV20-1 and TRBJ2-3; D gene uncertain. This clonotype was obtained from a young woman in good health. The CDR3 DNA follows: TGCAGTGTCCCAATCTCATCTAGCACAGATACGCAGTATTTT. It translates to CSVPISSSTDTQYF.